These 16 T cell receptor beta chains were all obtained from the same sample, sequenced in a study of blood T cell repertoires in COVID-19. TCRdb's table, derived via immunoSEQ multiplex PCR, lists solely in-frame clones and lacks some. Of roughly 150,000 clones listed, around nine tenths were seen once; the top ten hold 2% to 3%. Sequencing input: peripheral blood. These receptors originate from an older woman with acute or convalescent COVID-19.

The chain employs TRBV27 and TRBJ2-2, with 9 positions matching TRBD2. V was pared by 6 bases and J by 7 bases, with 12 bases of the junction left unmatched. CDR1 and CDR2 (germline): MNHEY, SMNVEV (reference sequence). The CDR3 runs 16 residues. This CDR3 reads CASRAAAGGPVGELFF. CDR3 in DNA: TGTGCCAGCAGGGCTGCGGCGGGGGGGCCAGTCGGGGAGCTGTTTTTT.

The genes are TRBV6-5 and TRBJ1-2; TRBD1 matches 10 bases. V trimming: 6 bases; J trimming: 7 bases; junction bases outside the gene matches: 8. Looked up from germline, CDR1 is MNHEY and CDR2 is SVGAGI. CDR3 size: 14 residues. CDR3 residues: CASSPNRDRGGYTF. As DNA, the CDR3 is TGTGCCAGCAGCCCCAACCGGGACAGGGGTGGCTACACCTTC.

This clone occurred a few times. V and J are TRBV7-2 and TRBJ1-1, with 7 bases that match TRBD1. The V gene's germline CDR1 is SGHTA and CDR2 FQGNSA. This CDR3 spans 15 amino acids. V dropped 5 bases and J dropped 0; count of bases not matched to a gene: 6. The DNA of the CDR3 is TGTGCCAGCAGCCCCCGGGACAGCTTGAACACTGAAGCTTTCTTT. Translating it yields CASSPRDSLNTEAFF. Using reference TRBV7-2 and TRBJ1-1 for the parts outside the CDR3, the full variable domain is GAGVSQSPSNKVTEKGKDVELRCDPISGHTALYWYRQSLGQGLEFLIYFQGNSAPDKSGLPSDRFSAERTGGSVSTLTIQRTQQEDSAVYLCASSPRDSLNTEAFFGQGTRLTVV.

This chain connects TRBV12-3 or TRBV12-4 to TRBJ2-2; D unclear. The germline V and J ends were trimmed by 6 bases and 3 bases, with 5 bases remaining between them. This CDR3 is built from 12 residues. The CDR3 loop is CASSHHTGELFF. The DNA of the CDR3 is TGTGCCAGCAGCCATCACACCGGGGAGCTGTTTTTT.

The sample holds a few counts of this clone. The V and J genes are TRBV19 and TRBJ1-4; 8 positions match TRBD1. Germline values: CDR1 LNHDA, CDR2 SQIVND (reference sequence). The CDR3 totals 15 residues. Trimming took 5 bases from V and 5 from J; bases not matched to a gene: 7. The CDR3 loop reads CASSQAGTGNEKLFF. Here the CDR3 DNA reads TGTGCCAGTAGTCAAGCCGGGACAGGCAATGAAAAACTGTTTTTT.

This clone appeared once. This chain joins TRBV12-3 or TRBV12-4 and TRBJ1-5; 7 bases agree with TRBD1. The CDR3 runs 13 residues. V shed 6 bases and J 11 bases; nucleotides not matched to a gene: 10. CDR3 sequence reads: CASRRQGPGAQHF. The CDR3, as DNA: TGTGCCAGCAGGAGACAGGGTCCTGGGGCCCAGCATTTT.

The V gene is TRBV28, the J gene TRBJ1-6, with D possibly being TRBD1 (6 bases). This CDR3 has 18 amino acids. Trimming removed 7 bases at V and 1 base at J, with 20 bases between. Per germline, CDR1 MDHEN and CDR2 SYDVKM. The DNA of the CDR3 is TGTGCCAGCACCGACTACGGGGAGGGGACATCCTATAATTCACCCCTCCACTTT. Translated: CASTDYGEGTSYNSPLHF.

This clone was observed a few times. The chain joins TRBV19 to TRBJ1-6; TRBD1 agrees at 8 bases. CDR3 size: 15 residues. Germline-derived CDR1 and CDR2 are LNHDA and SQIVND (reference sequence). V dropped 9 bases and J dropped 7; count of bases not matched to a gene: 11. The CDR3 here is CASNPRDRSNSPLHF. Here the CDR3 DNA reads TGTGCCAGCAACCCCCGGGACAGGTCCAATTCACCCCTCCACTTT.

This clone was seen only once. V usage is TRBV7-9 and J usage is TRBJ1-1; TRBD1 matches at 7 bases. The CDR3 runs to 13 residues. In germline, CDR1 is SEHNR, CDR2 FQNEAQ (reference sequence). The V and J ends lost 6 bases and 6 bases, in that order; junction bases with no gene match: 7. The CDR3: CASRRQGSAEAFF. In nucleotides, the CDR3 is TGTGCCAGCAGGAGACAGGGTAGCGCTGAAGCTTTCTTT.

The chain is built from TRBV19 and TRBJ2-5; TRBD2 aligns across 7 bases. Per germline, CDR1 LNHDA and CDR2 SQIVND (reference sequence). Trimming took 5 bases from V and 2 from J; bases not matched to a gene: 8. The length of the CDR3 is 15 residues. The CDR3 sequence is CASSQPLAVQETQYF. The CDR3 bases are TGTGCCAGTAGTCAACCGCTAGCGGTACAAGAGACCCAGTACTTC. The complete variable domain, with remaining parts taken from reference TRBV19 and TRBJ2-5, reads DGGITQSPKYLFRKEGQNVTLSCEQNLNHDAMYWYRQDPGQGLRLIYYSQIVNDFQKGDIAEGYSVSREKKESFPLTVTSAQKNPTAFYLCASSQPLAVQETQYFGPGTRLLVL.

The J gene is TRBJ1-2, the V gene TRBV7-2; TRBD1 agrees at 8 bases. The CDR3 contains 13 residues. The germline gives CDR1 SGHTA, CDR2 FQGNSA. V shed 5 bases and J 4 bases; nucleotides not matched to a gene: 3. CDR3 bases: TGTGCCAGCAGCCAGGGGGCGGGCTATGGCTACACCTTC. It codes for CASSQGAGYGYTF.

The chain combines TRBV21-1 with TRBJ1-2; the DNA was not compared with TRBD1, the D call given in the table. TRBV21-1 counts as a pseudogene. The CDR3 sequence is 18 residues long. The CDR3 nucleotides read TGTGCCAGCAGCAAAAAGAGACCCCGGACAGGGCCTAACTATGGCTACACCTTC. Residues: CASSKKRPRTGPNYGYTF.

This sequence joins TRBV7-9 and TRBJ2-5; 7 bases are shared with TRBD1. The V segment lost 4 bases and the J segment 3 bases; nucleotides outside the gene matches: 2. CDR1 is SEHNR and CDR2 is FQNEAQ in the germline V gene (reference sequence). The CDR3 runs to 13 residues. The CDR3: CASSSGTEETQYF. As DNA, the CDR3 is TGTGCCAGCAGCTCAGGGACAGAAGAGACCCAGTACTTC.

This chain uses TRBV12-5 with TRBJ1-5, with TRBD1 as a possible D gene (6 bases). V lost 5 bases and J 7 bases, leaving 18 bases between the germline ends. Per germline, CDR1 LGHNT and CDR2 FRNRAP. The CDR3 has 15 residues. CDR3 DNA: TGTGCTAGTGGTCGGGGGGGCGCGGTGGAGCAGCCCCAGCATTTT. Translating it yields CASGRGGAVEQPQHF.

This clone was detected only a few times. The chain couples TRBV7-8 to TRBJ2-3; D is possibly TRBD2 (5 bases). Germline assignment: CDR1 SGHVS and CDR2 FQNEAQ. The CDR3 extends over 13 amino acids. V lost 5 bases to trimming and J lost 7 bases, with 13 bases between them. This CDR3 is CASSVGLSYTQYF. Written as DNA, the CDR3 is TGTGCCAGCAGCGTCGGACTCTCGTATACGCAGTATTTT. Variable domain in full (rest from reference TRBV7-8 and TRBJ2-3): GAGVSQSPRYKVAKRGQDVALRCDPISGHVSLFWYQQALGQGPEFLTYFQNEAQLDKSGLPSDRFFAERPEGSVSTLKIQRTQQEDSAVYLCASSVGLSYTQYFGPGTRLTVL.

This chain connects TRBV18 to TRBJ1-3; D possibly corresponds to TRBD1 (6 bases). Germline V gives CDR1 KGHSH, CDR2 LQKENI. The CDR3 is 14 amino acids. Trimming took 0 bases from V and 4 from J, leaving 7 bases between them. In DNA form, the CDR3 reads TGTGCCAGCTCACCACCGGGGGCCGGAAACACCATATATTTT. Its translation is CASSPPGAGNTIYF.